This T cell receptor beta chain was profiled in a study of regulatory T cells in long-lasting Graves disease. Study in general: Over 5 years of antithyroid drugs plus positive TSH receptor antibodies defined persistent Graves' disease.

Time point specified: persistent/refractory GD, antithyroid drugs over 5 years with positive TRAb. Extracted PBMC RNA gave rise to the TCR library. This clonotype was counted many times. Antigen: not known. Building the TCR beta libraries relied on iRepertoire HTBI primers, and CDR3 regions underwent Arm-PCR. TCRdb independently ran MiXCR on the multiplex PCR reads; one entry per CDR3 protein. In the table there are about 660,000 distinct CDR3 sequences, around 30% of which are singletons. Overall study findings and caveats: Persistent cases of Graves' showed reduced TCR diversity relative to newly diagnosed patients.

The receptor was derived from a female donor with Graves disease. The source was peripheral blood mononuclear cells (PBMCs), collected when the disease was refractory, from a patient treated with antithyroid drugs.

The CDR3 sequence: CASSSTPRAEAFF. CDR3 DNA sequence: TGTGCCAGCAGTTCTACTCCGAGAGCCGAAGCTTTCTTT. V and J are TRBV27 and TRBJ1-1; D remains unclear. The CDR3 covers 13 residues. Trimming removed 4 bases at V and 8 bases at J, with 14 bases between. The germline gives CDR1 MNHEY, CDR2 SMNVEV (reference sequence).